The T cell receptor beta chain described here comes from a study of shared clonotypes between healthy human individuals. Study results and caveats: Between several donors, naive CD4 clonotypes were shared at a level of approximately 5%. Non-shared clonotypes displayed generation probabilities falling below those of clonotypes present in all four donors.

Trimming shortened V by 4 bases and J by 8 bases, and 21 bases separated the two germline ends. This CDR3 contains 15 residues. The germline V gene has CDR1 SGDLS and CDR2 YYNGEE. Deep was the level used in running the assay. In the study's own analysis: ImmunoSEQ junction-only sequences lacked quality scores, so their filtering differed. Only in-frame clones appear in the TCRdb table, and some are missing; sequencing was by immunoSEQ multiplex PCR. V and J calls and clone size are given by that table; D and trimming were obtained from the DNA. Of about 2.2 million clones listed, 93% are singletons. Naive CD8 cells were CD45RO-negative, positively selected for CCR7, excluding terminally differentiated effector memory CD45RA+ cells. As regards this clone: As yet, its antigen is unknown.

This receptor was taken from a man aged 18-30 years in good health. Some clones in this sample may be carry-over from other donors' samples. V and J are TRBV9 and TRBJ1-1; D may be TRBD1 (6 bases). The specimen sequenced was naive CD8+ T cells from PBMCs. The CDR3 is CASSPEILHGQEAFF. CDR3 coding DNA: TGTGCCAGCAGCCCTGAGATTTTACATGGACAGGAAGCTTTCTTT.